The 18 T cell receptor beta chains below all came from one sample that was sequenced in a study of identical twins. One entry per CDR3 protein, called by TCRdb with MiXCR from the 5' RACE reads. The sample lists around 960,000 distinct CDR3 sequences; approximately 13% were seen once. The sample was also reused in another study, on yellow fever vaccine responses in identical twins.

Sequences were obtained from PBMCs. The origin of the receptors is a woman aged 18 to 35 in good health.

This clonotype showed up just a few times. The chain employs TRBV7-9 and TRBJ2-7, with D unclear. There are 13 residues in the CDR3. The V gene's germline CDR1 is SEHNR and CDR2 FQNEAQ (reference sequence). Trimming left V 2 bases short and J 3 bases short, with 8 bases between. The DNA for the CDR3 is TGTGCCAGCAGCTTACGGGCAAACTACGAGCAGTACTTC. It yields the protein CASSLRANYEQYF.

V usage is TRBV3-1 and J usage is TRBJ2-4; D is undetermined. V was shortened by 0 bases and J by 3 bases, with 9 bases between the two germline ends. The length of the CDR3 is 15 residues. From germline, CDR1 is LGHDT and CDR2 YNNKEL (reference sequence). The CDR3 region has the DNA TGTGCCAGCAGCCAAGAAGCAACTGTCAAAAACATTCAGTACTTC. It codes for CASSQEATVKNIQYF.

This clonotype has just a few counts. The J gene is TRBJ1-4, the V gene TRBV5-1; no definite D call. The CDR3 is 13 amino acids. Trimming stripped 5 bases from V and 5 bases from J, with 10 bases between. Germline V gives CDR1 SGHRS, CDR2 YFSETQ. The CDR3 reads CASRLRPNEKLFF. The CDR3 DNA sequence: TGCGCCAGCAGATTGCGCCCGAATGAAAAACTGTTTTTT. Using reference TRBV5-1 and TRBJ1-4 for the parts outside the CDR3, the full variable domain is KAGVTQTPRYLIKTRGQQVTLSCSPISGHRSVSWYQQTPGQGLQFLFEYFSETQRNKGNFPGRFSGRQFSNSRSEMNVSTLELGDSALYLCASRLRPNEKLFFGSGTQLSVL.

The chain uses TRBV12-3 or TRBV12-4 and TRBJ2-3, with TRBD2 identical over 9 bases. With 6 bases clipped from V and 0 bases from J, the junction kept 7 bases outside the gene matches. This CDR3 is 16 amino acids long. CDR3 sequence reads: CASRPGLALSTDTQYF. The CDR3 DNA reads as TGTGCCAGCAGGCCCGGACTAGCGCTCAGCACAGATACGCAGTATTTT.

The V and J genes are TRBV4-1 and TRBJ2-1, with TRBD1 identical over 9 bases. The J segment lost 5 bases and the V segment lost 1 base, leaving 9 bases of the junction unmatched. CDR1 MGHRA and CDR2 YSYEKL come from the germline V gene. The CDR3 is made up of 17 amino acids. The CDR3, as DNA: TGCGCCAGCAGCCAAGCTCCGGGACAGGGAACCCACAATGAGCAGTTCTTC. The encoded protein is CASSQAPGQGTHNEQFF.

This clonotype was found many times. V gene TRBV20-1 combines with J gene TRBJ2-7; 13 bases fit TRBD2. The CDR3 extends over 17 amino acids. Germline trimming cut 6 bases from V and 2 bases from J; bases unmatched to any gene: 13. CDR1 DFQATT and CDR2 SNEGSKA come from the germline V gene (reference sequence). CDR3 nucleotide sequence: TGCAGTGCAATACGGACTAGCGGGAGTTTCGGGACCTACGAGCAGTACTTC. Translation gives CSAIRTSGSFGTYEQYF.

The table lists this clonotype with a few counts. The chain combines TRBV5-1 with TRBJ2-5; no clear D. Germline values: CDR1 SGHRS, CDR2 YFSETQ. CDR3 length equals 14 residues. V gave up 0 bases and J gave up 2 bases, with 8 bases separating them. The CDR3 DNA sequence: TGCGCCAGCAGCTTGGTCAACAGTCAAGAGACCCAGTACTTC. It translates to CASSLVNSQETQYF. Together with reference TRBV5-1 and TRBJ2-5, the CDR3 gives the full variable domain: KAGVTQTPRYLIKTRGQQVTLSCSPISGHRSVSWYQQTPGQGLQFLFEYFSETQRNKGNFPGRFSGRQFSNSRSEMNVSTLELGDSALYLCASSLVNSQETQYFGPGTRLLVL.

The gene calls are TRBV12-3 or TRBV12-4 and TRBJ2-2, with 7 bases that match TRBD1. The junction had 1 base not matched to a gene; V was cut back by 4 bases and J by 8 bases. The CDR3 covers 12 residues. CDR3 sequence reads: CASSSDRGELFF. The CDR3 nucleotides read TGTGCCAGCAGTTCGGACAGGGGGGAGCTGTTTTTT.

The chain couples TRBV7-9 to TRBJ2-7; D may match TRBD1 or TRBD2 (5 bases each). Between the trimmed V and J ends, which lost 5 bases and 3 bases, there was a span of 17 bases. CDR3 length: 15 amino acids. The V gene's germline CDR1 is SEHNR and CDR2 FQNEAQ (reference sequence). Written as DNA, the CDR3 is TGTGCCAGCAGCCCCCCTTACGGGGCCTACTACGAGCAGTACGTC. It translates to CASSPPYGAYYEQYV.

A few counts support this clonotype. The CDR3 DNA follows: TGCAGTGCAAAGGGACAGGGAGGATTGGTGATTGAGCAGTTCTTC. Translated: CSAKGQGGLVIEQFF. The rearrangement links TRBV20-1 to TRBJ2-1; 9 bases line up with TRBD1. The germline V gene encodes CDR1 DFQATT and CDR2 SNEGSKA (reference sequence). The V and J ends lost 6 bases and 9 bases, in that order; junction bases with no gene match: 15. The CDR3 totals 15 residues.

The chain recombines TRBV28 with TRBJ1-1, with D perhaps TRBD1 (5 bases). Deletions cut 7 bases from V and 4 bases from J, with 19 bases between. CDR1 is MDHEN and CDR2 is SYDVKM in the germline V gene. The CDR3 length is 15 residues. The chain's CDR3 is CASIFKQGLGTEAFF. The CDR3 region has the DNA TGTGCCAGCATATTCAAGCAGGGATTGGGCACTGAAGCTTTCTTT.

This clonotype was detected many times. This chain uses TRBV3-1 with TRBJ2-1; TRBD1 matches 7 bases. Germline V gene lookup returns CDR1 LGHDT and CDR2 YNNKEL (reference sequence). CDR3 length: 15 amino acids. V was clipped by 3 bases and J by 5 bases; unmatched bases: 7. The CDR3 DNA follows: TGTGCCAGCAGCCAGGAAAGAGGACAGGACAATGAGCAGTTCTTC. It codes for CASSQERGQDNEQFF.

This chain uses TRBV5-1 with TRBJ2-1; TRBD1 aligns across 9 bases. V trimming: 1 base; J trimming: 3 bases; junction bases outside the gene matches: 8. CDR1 and CDR2 (germline): SGHRS, YFSETQ. This CDR3 has 17 amino acids. Here the CDR3 DNA reads TGCGCCAGCAGCTTGACCTACGACAGGGGGAACTACAATGAGCAGTTCTTC. Translation gives CASSLTYDRGNYNEQFF.

V and J are TRBV14 and TRBJ2-3; D ambiguous. Germline CDR1 SGHDN, CDR2 FVKESK. With 0 bases removed from V and 10 bases from J, the gap between germline ends came to 5 bases. The CDR3 spans 11 residues. The CDR3 loop reads CASSQDRAQYF. The CDR3 DNA sequence: TGTGCCAGCAGCCAAGATCGGGCGCAGTATTTT.

This clonotype showed up just a few times. This chain links TRBV3-1 with TRBJ2-1; D tentatively fits TRBD1 or TRBD2 (5 bases each). The CDR3 is 16 amino acids. Trimming stripped 4 bases from V and 4 bases from J, with 17 bases between. Germline assignment: CDR1 LGHDT and CDR2 YNNKEL (reference sequence). CDR3 coding DNA: TGTGCCAGCAGCCCCGGGGTGCAGGGAGCTTACAATGAGCAGTTCTTC. It is translated as CASSPGVQGAYNEQFF.

This clonotype has a handful of counts. This sequence joins TRBV5-1 and TRBJ2-5; 10 bases agree with TRBD2. The CDR3 contains 16 residues. After removal of 4 bases from V and 3 bases from J, the junction contained 9 bases not matched to a gene. Per the germline V gene, CDR1 is SGHRS and CDR2 is YFSETQ. DNA for the CDR3: TGCGCCAGCAGCCCCTCCGGTAGCGGGGGGAAAGAGACCCAGTACTTC. Translation gives CASSPSGSGGKETQYF.

This clonotype was recorded at least ten times. This chain joins TRBV6-5 and TRBJ1-6; 8 bases map to TRBD1. Per germline, CDR1 MNHEY and CDR2 SVGAGI. The CDR3 is 14 amino acids. Germline trimming cut 6 bases from V and 6 bases from J; bases unmatched to any gene: 4. The CDR3 DNA reads as TGTGCCAGCAGACCGACAGGGGCTAATTCACCCCTCCACTTT. Translated: CASRPTGANSPLHF.

In its sample, this clonotype was seen many times. V and J are TRBV20-1 and TRBJ2-5; D is undetermined. CDR3 size: 14 residues. V lost 1 base and J 0 bases, leaving 9 bases between the germline ends. From germline, CDR1 is DFQATT and CDR2 SNEGSKA (reference sequence). The chain's CDR3 is CSARGGSYQETQYF. CDR3 bases: TGCAGTGCTAGAGGGGGATCCTACCAAGAGACCCAGTACTTC.